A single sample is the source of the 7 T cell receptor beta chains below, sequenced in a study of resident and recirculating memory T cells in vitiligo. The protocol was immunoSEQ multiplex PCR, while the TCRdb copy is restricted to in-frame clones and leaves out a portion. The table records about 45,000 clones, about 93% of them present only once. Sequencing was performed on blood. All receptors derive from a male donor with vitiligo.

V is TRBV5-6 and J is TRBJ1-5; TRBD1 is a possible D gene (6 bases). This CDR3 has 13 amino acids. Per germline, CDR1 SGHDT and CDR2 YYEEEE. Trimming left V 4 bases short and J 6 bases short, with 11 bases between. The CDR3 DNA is TGTGCCAGCAGCCCACAAGGGGGTCAGCCCCAGCATTTT. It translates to CASSPQGGQPQHF.

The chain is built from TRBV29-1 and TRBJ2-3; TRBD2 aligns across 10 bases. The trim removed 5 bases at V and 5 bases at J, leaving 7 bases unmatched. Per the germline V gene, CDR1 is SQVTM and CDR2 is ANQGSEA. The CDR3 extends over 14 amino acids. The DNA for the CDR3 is TGCAGCGTTTCCACAAGCGGGGGGGGAGATACGCAGTATTTT. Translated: CSVSTSGGGDTQYF.

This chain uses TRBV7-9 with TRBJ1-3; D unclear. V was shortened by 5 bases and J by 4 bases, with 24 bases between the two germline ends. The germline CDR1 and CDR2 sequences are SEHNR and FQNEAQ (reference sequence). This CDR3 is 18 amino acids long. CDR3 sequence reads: CASSKGISTTPGGNTIYF. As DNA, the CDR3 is TGTGCCAGCAGCAAAGGGATTTCCACCACCCCGGGGGGAAACACCATATATTTT.

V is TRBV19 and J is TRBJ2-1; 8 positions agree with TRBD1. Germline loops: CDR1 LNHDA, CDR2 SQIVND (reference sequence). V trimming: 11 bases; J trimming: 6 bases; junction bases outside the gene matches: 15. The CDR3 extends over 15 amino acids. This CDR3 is CASKGGTGFGNEQFF. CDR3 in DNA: TGTGCCTCCAAAGGCGGGACAGGTTTCGGCAATGAGCAGTTCTTC.

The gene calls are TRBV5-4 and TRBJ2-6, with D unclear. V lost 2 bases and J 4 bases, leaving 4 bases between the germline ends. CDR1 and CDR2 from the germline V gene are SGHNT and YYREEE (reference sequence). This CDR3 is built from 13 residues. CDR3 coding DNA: TGTGCCAGCAGCTTCGTGGGGGCCAACGTCCTGACTTTC. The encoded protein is CASSFVGANVLTF.

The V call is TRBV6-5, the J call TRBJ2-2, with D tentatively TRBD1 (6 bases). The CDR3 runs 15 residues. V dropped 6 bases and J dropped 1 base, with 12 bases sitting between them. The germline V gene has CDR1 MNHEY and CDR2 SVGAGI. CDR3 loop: CASSYDRRNTGELFF. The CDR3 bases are TGTGCCAGCAGCTACGACAGGAGGAACACCGGGGAGCTGTTTTTT.

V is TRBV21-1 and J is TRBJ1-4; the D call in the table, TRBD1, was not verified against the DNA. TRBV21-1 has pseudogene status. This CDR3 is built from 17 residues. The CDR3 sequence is CASRKHPRQGKNEKLFF. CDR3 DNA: TGTGCCAGCCGTAAACACCCGAGACAGGGTAAGAATGAAAAACTGTTTTTT.